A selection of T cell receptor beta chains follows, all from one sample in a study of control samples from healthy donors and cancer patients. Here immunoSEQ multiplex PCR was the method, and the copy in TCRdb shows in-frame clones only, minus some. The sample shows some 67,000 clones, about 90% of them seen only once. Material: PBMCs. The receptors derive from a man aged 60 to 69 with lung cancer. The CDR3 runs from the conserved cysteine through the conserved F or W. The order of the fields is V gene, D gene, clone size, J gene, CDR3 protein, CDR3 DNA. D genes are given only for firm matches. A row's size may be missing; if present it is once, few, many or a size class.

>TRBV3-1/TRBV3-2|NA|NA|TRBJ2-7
CASSQSGLAGVEQYF
TGTGCCAGCAGCCAATCGGGCTTAGCAGGGGTCGAGCAGTACTTC
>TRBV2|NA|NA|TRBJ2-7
CASSAALGQASSYEQYF
TGTGCCAGCAGTGCCGCCTTAGGGCAGGCGAGCTCCTACGAGCAGTACTTC
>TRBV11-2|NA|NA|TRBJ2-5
CASSFLGSGQETQYF
TGTGCCAGCAGCTTCTTAGGGAGCGGACAAGAGACCCAGTACTTC
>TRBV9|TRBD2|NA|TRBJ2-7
CASSSGLAGNYEQYF
TGTGCCAGCAGCTCTGGACTAGCGGGGAATTACGAGCAGTACTTC
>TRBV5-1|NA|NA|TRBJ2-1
CASSTGQNNEQFF
TGCGCCAGCAGCACCGGACAGAACAATGAGCAGTTCTTC
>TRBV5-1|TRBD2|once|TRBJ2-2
CASSPPGLDTGELFF
TGCGCCAGCAGCCCCCCGGGACTAGACACCGGGGAGCTGTTTTTT
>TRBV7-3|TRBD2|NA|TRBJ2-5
CASSLKAGVSQETQYF
TGTGCCAGCAGCTTAAAGGCGGGGGTATCCCAAGAGACCCAGTACTTC
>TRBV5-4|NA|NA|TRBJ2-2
CASSLSPGQGNTGELFF
TGTGCCAGCAGCTTGTCTCCGGGGCAGGGAAACACCGGGGAGCTGTTTTTT
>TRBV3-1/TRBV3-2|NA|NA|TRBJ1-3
CASSQNGRDYGGNTIYF
TGTGCCAGCAGCCAAAACGGAAGGGATTATGGTGGAAACACCATATATTTT
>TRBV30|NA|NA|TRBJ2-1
CAWSQRSSYNEQFF
TGTGCCTGGAGCCAGCGGAGCTCCTACAATGAGCAGTTCTTC
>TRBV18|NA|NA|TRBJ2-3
CASSPRPAATDTQYF
TGTGCCAGCTCACCAAGGCCGGCAGCTACAGATACGCAGTATTTT
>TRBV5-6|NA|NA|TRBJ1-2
CASSSDKAPRYGYTF
TGTGCCAGCAGCTCTGACAAGGCCCCGAGATATGGCTACACCTTC
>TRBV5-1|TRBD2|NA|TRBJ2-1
CASSLGLAGEYEQFF
TGCGCCAGCAGCTTAGGACTAGCGGGGGAATATGAGCAGTTCTTC
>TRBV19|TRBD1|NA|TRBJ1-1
CASRWTGDPEAFF
TGTGCCAGTAGGTGGACAGGGGACCCTGAAGCTTTCTTT
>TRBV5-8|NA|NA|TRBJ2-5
CASSSRWGRQETQYF
TGTGCCAGCAGCTCGAGGTGGGGCAGGCAAGAGACCCAGTACTTC
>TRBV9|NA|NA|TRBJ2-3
CASSVLQDTQYF
TGTGCCAGCAGCGTCCTCCAAGATACGCAGTATTTT
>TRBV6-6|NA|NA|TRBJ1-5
CASSYEPKNQPQHF
TGTGCCAGCAGTTACGAGCCTAAAAATCAGCCCCAGCATTTT
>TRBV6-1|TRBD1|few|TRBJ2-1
CASSEAVGDSSYNEQFF
TGTGCCAGCAGTGAAGCAGTAGGGGACAGCTCCTACAATGAGCAGTTCTTC
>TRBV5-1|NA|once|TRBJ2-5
CASSLSGNQETQYF
TGCGCCAGCAGCTTGAGTGGGAACCAAGAGACCCAGTACTTC
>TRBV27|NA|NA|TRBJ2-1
CASSLYSGGAHNEQFF
TGTGCCAGCAGTTTATATTCCGGGGGCGCTCACAATGAGCAGTTCTTC
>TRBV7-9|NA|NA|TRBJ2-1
CASSLKAVLEGEQFF
TGTGCCAGCAGCTTAAAAGCGGTCCTGGAGGGTGAGCAGTTCTTC
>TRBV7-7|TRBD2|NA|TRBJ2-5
CASSLAAGVRETQYF
TGTGCCAGCAGCTTAGCGGCGGGGGTAAGGGAGACCCAGTACTTC
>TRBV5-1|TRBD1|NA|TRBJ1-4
CASSLGTGDEKLFF
TGCGCCAGCAGCTTGGGGACAGGGGATGAAAAACTGTTTTTT
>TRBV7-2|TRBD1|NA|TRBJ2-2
CASRTGGLNTGELFF
TGTGCCAGCAGGACAGGGGGGCTGAACACCGGGGAGCTGTTTTTT
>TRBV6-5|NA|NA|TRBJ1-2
CASSYSTTANYGYTF
TGTGCCAGCAGTTACTCGACGACAGCTAACTATGGCTACACCTTC
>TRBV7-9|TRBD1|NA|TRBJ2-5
CASSTRGWDRRTSGFGETQYF
TGTGCCAGCAGCACGAGAGGCTGGGACAGGAGGACTTCGGGTTTCGGGGAGACCCAGTACTTC
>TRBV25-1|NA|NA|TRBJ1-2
CASSDPGGASGYTF
TGTGCCAGCAGTGACCCCGGGGGCGCGAGTGGCTACACCTTC
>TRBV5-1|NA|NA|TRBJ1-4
CASSQDGATNEKLFF
TGCGCCAGCAGTCAGGACGGTGCAACTAATGAAAAACTGTTTTTT
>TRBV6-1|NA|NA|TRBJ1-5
CASSEAMAGRKVQPQHF
TGTGCCAGCAGTGAAGCGATGGCAGGGAGGAAAGTACAGCCCCAGCATTTT
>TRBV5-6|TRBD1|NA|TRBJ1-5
CASSLSGQGHQPQHF
TGTGCCAGCAGCTTGTCAGGACAGGGCCATCAGCCCCAGCATTTT
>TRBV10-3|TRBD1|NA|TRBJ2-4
CAIREGGQGGAKNIQYF
TGTGCCATCAGAGAAGGGGGACAGGGTGGGGCCAAAAACATTCAGTACTTC
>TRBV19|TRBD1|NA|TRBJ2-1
CASSTRQGGGYNEQFF
TGTGCCAGTAGTACCAGACAGGGGGGAGGATACAATGAGCAGTTCTTC
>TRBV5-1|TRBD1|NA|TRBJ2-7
CASYPGQGGEQYF
TGCGCCAGCTATCCCGGACAGGGAGGCGAGCAGTACTTC
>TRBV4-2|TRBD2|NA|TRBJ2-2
CASSLGLASIGELFF
TGTGCCAGCAGCCTTGGACTAGCTTCGATCGGGGAGCTGTTTTTT
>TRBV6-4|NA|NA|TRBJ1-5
CASSPDSFCVRHQPQHF
TGTGCCAGCAGCCCTGACAGTTTTTGCGTTAGACATCAGCCCCAGCATTTT
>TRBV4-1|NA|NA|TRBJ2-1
CASSQSPAASYNEQFF
TGCGCCAGCAGCCAAAGCCCCGCGGCCTCCTACAATGAGCAGTTCTTC
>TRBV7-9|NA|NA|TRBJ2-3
CASSLDSTLDTQYF
TGTGCCAGCAGCTTAGACTCTACTTTAGATACGCAGTATTTT